What follows describes a single T cell receptor beta chain. Original handling: Using reference gene primer amplification, nucleated cell counts were estimated. Data came from immunoSEQ multiplex PCR; TCRdb stores just in-frame clones and leaves some out. V and J calls and clone size are those listed in that table; D and trimming were worked out from the DNA. The table records 35,000 to 55,000 clones, about 88% of them present only once. These data originate in a study of blood T cell repertoires in COVID-19. Turning to the study itself: The origin of the acute and convalescent COVID-19 samples was the United States, Italy and Spain. Sample material is recorded as cDNA or gDNA derived from T cells, B-cell-depleted T cells, or PBMCs.

V was trimmed by 7 bases and J by 1 base, leaving 7 bases between them. The length of the CDR3 is 12 residues. The chain employs TRBV12-3 or TRBV12-4 and TRBJ2-5; possible D gene TRBD1, 5 bases. This receptor was identified in a man aged 70 or older with active COVID-19. Sequencing was done on a sample of peripheral blood. CDR3: CASMQGQETQYF. CDR3 DNA sequence: TGTGCCAGCATGCAGGGCCAAGAGACCCAGTACTTC.